A single sample is the source of the 23 T cell receptor beta chains below, sequenced in a study of T cells after yellow fever vaccination. TCRdb itself ran the 5' RACE reads through MiXCR, one entry per CDR3 protein. Of hundreds of thousands of distinct CDR3 sequences listed, roughly 9.4% are singletons. This specimen consisted of PBMCs, obtained on the day of the first yellow fever vaccination. The origin of the receptors is a young man who received the YFV17D yellow fever vaccine.

This clonotype came up many times. V and J are TRBV29-1 and TRBJ1-1, with 7 nucleotides matching TRBD1. Germline CDR1 SQVTM, CDR2 ANQGSEA. Losses at the gene ends were 3 bases for V and 0 bases for J; bases not matched to a gene: 7. The CDR3 is 15 residues long. The DNA for the CDR3 is TGCAGCGTTGATTTTCCGGGACAGATGAACACTGAAGCTTTCTTT. It is translated as CSVDFPGQMNTEAFF.

A few counts support this clonotype. This chain joins TRBV6-5 and TRBJ1-1; D is unclear. Germline CDR1 MNHEY, CDR2 SVGAGI. CDR3 size: 16 residues. V lost 0 bases to trimming and J lost 0 bases, with 11 bases between them. The CDR3 region is CASSYSIGIMNTEAFF. The CDR3 DNA is TGTGCCAGCAGTTACTCGATAGGTATCATGAACACTGAAGCTTTCTTT.

This clonotype showed up many times. The V call is TRBV5-1, the J call TRBJ1-1; the match to TRBD1 covers 8 bases. The trim removed 3 bases at V and 4 bases at J, leaving 2 bases unmatched. The germline V gene encodes CDR1 SGHRS and CDR2 YFSETQ. The CDR3 contains 13 residues. CDR3 DNA sequence: TGCGCCAGCAGCTCTGGACAGGGCACTGAAGCTTTCTTT. Its translation: CASSSGQGTEAFF.

This clonotype appeared a few times. The V call is TRBV5-6, the J call TRBJ2-3, with TRBD1 identical over 7 bases. CDR1 is SGHDT, CDR2 YYEEEE, per germline. The CDR3 consists of 15 residues. V lost 4 bases, J lost 6 bases, and 11 bases stayed unmatched. CDR3 nucleotides: TGTGCCAGCAGCCCCGACAGGGACCTTGCTGATACGCAGTATTTT. This translates into CASSPDRDLADTQYF.

The chain combines TRBV7-2 with TRBJ1-1, with D maybe TRBD1 (5 bases). CDR1 and CDR2 from the germline V gene are SGHTA and FQGNSA. V lost 2 bases, J lost 3 bases, and 22 bases lay in between. The CDR3 is 18 amino acids. CDR3 DNA sequence: TGTGCCAGCAGCTTAAGGGGTAGGGGAAGGCATAAGGACACTGAAGCTTTCTTT. As protein: CASSLRGRGRHKDTEAFF.

This clonotype came up a few times. The V and J genes are TRBV6-2 or TRBV6-3 and TRBJ2-3; TRBD2 agrees at 10 bases. V shed 5 bases and J 1 base; nucleotides not matched to a gene: 12. This CDR3 is built from 18 residues. Germline CDR1 and CDR2: MNHEY and SVGEGT. CDR3 region: CASSPAPLAGARTDTQYF. The CDR3, as DNA: TGTGCCAGCAGTCCAGCACCGCTAGCGGGGGCCCGCACAGATACGCAGTATTTT.

V is TRBV29-1 and J is TRBJ2-3, with TRBD2 as a possible D gene (5 bases). The V end lost 5 bases, the J end lost 4 bases, and 10 bases lay between the germline ends. The CDR3 totals 12 residues. Germline V gives CDR1 SQVTM, CDR2 ANQGSEA. The DNA for the CDR3 is TGCAGCGTTTGGACTGCTCCAGATACGCAGTATTTT. It encodes CSVWTAPDTQYF.

This clonotype was counted a few times. The J gene is TRBJ2-2, the V gene TRBV27; D is undetermined. The CDR3 is made up of 13 amino acids. Between the trimmed V and J ends, which lost 2 bases and 8 bases, there was a span of 9 bases. Germline loops: CDR1 MNHEY, CDR2 SMNVEV (reference sequence). Written as DNA, the CDR3 is TGTGCCAGCAGTTTACCCATTATAGGGGAGCTGTTTTTT. Translating it yields CASSLPIIGELFF.

This clonotype was detected only a few times. The chain has TRBV12-3 or TRBV12-4 and TRBJ1-3, with D hard to call. The V end was cut by 7 bases, the J end by 4 bases, with 17 bases between. The CDR3 totals 15 residues. CDR3 nucleotide sequence: TGTGCCAGCATCACGGTGCAAGCAGGCGGAAACACCATATATTTT. It codes for CASITVQAGGNTIYF.

The J gene is TRBJ2-7, the V gene TRBV7-2; TRBD2 aligns across 7 bases. Germline V gene lookup returns CDR1 SGHTA and CDR2 FQGNSA. CDR3 size: 13 residues. The J segment lost 7 bases and the V segment lost 4 bases, leaving 7 bases of the junction unmatched. Here the CDR3 DNA reads TGTGCCAGCAGCTCCCGGGGGGTAGGAGAGCAGTACTTC. It codes for CASSSRGVGEQYF. Full variable domain (outside the CDR3, taken from reference TRBV7-2 and TRBJ2-7): GAGVSQSPSNKVTEKGKDVELRCDPISGHTALYWYRQSLGQGLEFLIYFQGNSAPDKSGLPSDRFSAERTGGSVSTLTIQRTQQEDSAVYLCASSSRGVGEQYFGPGTRLTVT.

This chain uses TRBV7-9 with TRBJ2-7; 7 nucleotides line up with TRBD2. This CDR3 spans 15 amino acids. Germline CDR1 SEHNR, CDR2 FQNEAQ (reference sequence). With 5 bases clipped from V and 5 bases from J, the junction kept 12 bases outside the gene matches. CDR3: CASSNGAWGRDEQYV. As DNA, the CDR3 is TGTGCCAGCAGCAATGGAGCATGGGGGAGGGACGAGCAGTACGTC.

The rearrangement uses TRBV19 and TRBJ2-6; D gene ambiguous. V dropped 7 bases and J dropped 0 bases, with 4 bases sitting between them. The CDR3 spans 13 residues. CDR1 and CDR2 from the germline V gene are LNHDA and SQIVND (reference sequence). The CDR3 is CASTVSGANVLTF. The CDR3 coding sequence is TGTGCCAGTACTGTCTCTGGGGCCAACGTCCTGACTTTC.

V gene TRBV7-6 combines with J gene TRBJ2-7; maybe TRBD1 (7 bases). CDR1 and CDR2 (germline): SGHVS, FNYEAQ. The CDR3 covers 19 residues. V shed 2 bases and J shed 3 bases, with 26 bases lying between them. CDR3 protein: CASSLRVRGGTDPIYEQYF. In nucleotides, the CDR3 is TGTGCCAGCAGCTTAAGGGTTCGGGGCGGGACAGATCCTATCTACGAGCAGTACTTC. Combining the CDR3 with reference TRBV7-6 and TRBJ2-7 gives the whole variable domain GAGVSQSPRYKVTKRGQDVALRCDPISGHVSLYWYRQALGQGPEFLTYFNYEAQQDKSGLPNDRFSAERPEGSISTLTIQRTEQRDSAMYRCASSLRVRGGTDPIYEQYFGPGTRLTVT.

This clonotype was seen only a few times. V and J are TRBV6-1 and TRBJ1-1; D is perhaps TRBD1 (5 bases). This CDR3 is 15 amino acids long. Looked up from germline, CDR1 is MNHNS and CDR2 is SASEGT. V gave up 7 bases and J gave up 3 bases, with 18 bases separating them. The CDR3 here is CASTQGVGVDTEAFF. Written as DNA, the CDR3 is TGTGCCAGCACCCAGGGCGTCGGGGTGGACACTGAAGCTTTCTTT.

The rearrangement joins TRBV7-2 to TRBJ1-1; D is possibly TRBD1 (6 bases). The CDR3 contains 15 residues. The germline V and J ends were trimmed by 2 bases and 1 base, with 11 bases remaining between them. CDR1 and CDR2 from the germline V gene are SGHTA and FQGNSA. The DNA of the CDR3 is TGTGCCAGCAGCTTAACGGACAGCCCGAACACTGAAGCTTTCTTT. It yields the protein CASSLTDSPNTEAFF.

This clonotype was seen more than once but under ten times. The rearrangement links TRBV5-5 to TRBJ1-2; 8 bases map to TRBD1. This CDR3 is 17 amino acids long. Germline trimming cut 3 bases from V and 2 bases from J; bases unmatched to any gene: 12. Germline values: CDR1 SGHKS, CDR2 YYEKEE (reference sequence). CDR3 loop: CASSWPVQGDTNYGYTF. The CDR3, as DNA: TGTGCCAGCAGCTGGCCGGTACAGGGGGACACGAACTATGGCTACACCTTC.

V usage is TRBV5-4 and J usage is TRBJ2-1; D gene uncertain. The V end lost 1 base, the J end lost 8 bases, and 13 bases lay between the germline ends. CDR3 length: 14 residues. Germline CDR1 SGHNT, CDR2 YYREEE (reference sequence). In DNA form, the CDR3 reads TGTGCCAGCAGCTTGTCCGGATCCTCCGATGAGCAGTTCTTC. It yields the protein CASSLSGSSDEQFF.

This clonotype occurred a few times. The V gene is TRBV5-1, the J gene TRBJ2-1; 7 bases are shared with TRBD1. The length of the CDR3 is 15 residues. The V gene end was trimmed by 0 bases and the J gene end by 8 bases; junction bases not matched to a gene: 8. The V gene's germline CDR1 is SGHRS and CDR2 YFSETQ. The CDR3 DNA is TGCGCCAGCAGCTTGGCCGGGACAGCGGTCGATGAGCAGTTCTTC. The encoded protein is CASSLAGTAVDEQFF.

This clonotype was seen many times. The CDR3, as DNA: TGTGCCATCTCCAGGGTGGTGGACAGGGGCTTATCCTACGAGCAGTACTTC. Residues: CAISRVVDRGLSYEQYF. The chain combines TRBV10-3 with TRBJ2-7; TRBD1 matches at 9 bases. This CDR3 is 17 amino acids long. Trimming at V came to 8 bases and at J to 1 base, leaving 15 bases not matched to a gene. Germline V gene data show CDR1 as ENHRY and CDR2 as SYGVKD.

This clonotype was counted between two and nine times. DNA of the CDR3: TGCGCCAGCAGCTTGGGGGACAGTTTAAGGCCCCTCCACTTT. This gives the protein CASSLGDSLRPLHF. The chain couples TRBV5-1 to TRBJ1-6, with TRBD1 matching 7 bases. With 0 bases clipped from V and 13 bases from J, the junction kept 7 bases outside the gene matches. This CDR3 spans 14 amino acids. Per germline, CDR1 SGHRS and CDR2 YFSETQ.

V gene TRBV5-1 combines with J gene TRBJ1-2; D is ambiguous. The CDR3 contains 14 residues. CDR1 SGHRS and CDR2 YFSETQ come from the germline V gene. The V end lost 0 bases, the J end lost 4 bases, and 10 bases lay between the germline ends. CDR3 amino acids: CASSLVGRIYGYTF. In DNA form, the CDR3 reads TGCGCCAGCAGCTTGGTCGGGCGGATCTATGGCTACACCTTC. The full variable domain, with the rest looked up from reference TRBV5-1 and TRBJ1-2, is KAGVTQTPRYLIKTRGQQVTLSCSPISGHRSVSWYQQTPGQGLQFLFEYFSETQRNKGNFPGRFSGRQFSNSRSEMNVSTLELGDSALYLCASSLVGRIYGYTFGSGTRLTVV.

The rearrangement links TRBV11-2 to TRBJ1-5; D possibly corresponds to TRBD1 (6 bases). The CDR3 is 15 residues long. Trimming cost V 5 bases and J 4 bases, with 15 bases left between them. Germline-derived CDR1 and CDR2 are SGHAT and FQNNGV. CDR3 loop: CASSLTGFPNQPQHF. CDR3 coding DNA: TGTGCCAGCAGCCTTACAGGGTTTCCAAATCAGCCCCAGCATTTT. Full variable domain (missing parts from reference TRBV11-2 and TRBJ1-5): EAGVAQSPRYKIIEKRQSVAFWCNPISGHATLYWYQQILGQGPKLLIQFQNNGVVDDSQLPKDRFSAERLKGVDSTLKIQPAKLEDSAVYLCASSLTGFPNQPQHFGDGTRLSIL.

This chain connects TRBV4-2 to TRBJ1-4; D not certain. CDR1 is LGHNA and CDR2 is YNFKEQ in the germline V gene. Trimming cost V 1 base and J 8 bases, with 11 bases left between them. The CDR3 is 14 residues long. For the CDR3, the DNA is TGTGCCAGCAGCCAAGGTGGTGATAACGAAAAACTGTTTTTT. Translating it yields CASSQGGDNEKLFF.